Listed below are T cell receptor beta chains from one sample, sequenced in a study of blood T cell repertoires in COVID-19. Repertoires were generated with immunoSEQ multiplex PCR, while TCRdb's copy carries only in-frame clones and drops some. The table lists 150,000 to 200,000 clones, just under 80% of them singletons. Sequenced sample: peripheral blood. These receptors all come from a woman older than 75 with active or convalescent COVID-19. The CDR3 runs from the conserved cysteine through the conserved F or W. D genes are given only for firm matches. Size tells how often a clone was seen (once, few, many) or the class of an expanded clone, and some rows leave it out.

>TRBJ1-3|NA|TRBV29-1|NA
CSVELDFSGNTIYF
TGCAGCGTTGAACTGGACTTCTCTGGAAACACCATATATTTT
>TRBJ1-2|NA|TRBV19|NA
CASSRTQARYGYTF
TGTGCCAGTAGTCGAACCCAGGCTCGTTATGGCTACACCTTC
>TRBJ1-2|TRBD1|TRBV5-1|NA
CASSPAEGAYGYTF
TGCGCCAGCAGCCCGGCGGAGGGGGCCTATGGCTACACCTTC
>TRBJ1-6|NA|TRBV7-9|NA
CASSFRGTTYNSPLHF
TGTGCCAGCAGCTTTCGGGGGACGACCTATAATTCACCCCTCCACTTT
>TRBJ2-5|NA|TRBV7-8|few
CASSYQVGGTQYF
TGTGCCAGCAGTTACCAGGTCGGGGGGACCCAGTACTTC
>TRBJ2-5|TRBD2|TRBV27|NA
CASSLSRTTSGGALAQYF
TGTGCCAGCAGTTTATCGAGAACGACTAGCGGGGGGGCGTTGGCCCAGTACTTC
>TRBJ2-5|NA|TRBV2|NA
CASSGGREGETQYF
TGTGCCAGCAGTGGGGGCAGGGAAGGAGAGACCCAGTACTTC
>TRBJ2-3|TRBD2|TRBV5-1|NA
CASSPGTSGERTDTQYF
TGCGCCAGCAGCCCCGGGACTAGCGGGGAACGCACAGATACGCAGTATTTT
>TRBJ1-5|TRBD1|TRBV5-8|NA
CASNRDRRNSNQPQHF
TGTGCCAGCAACCGGGACAGGAGAAATAGCAATCAGCCCCAGCATTTT
>TRBJ1-3|NA|TRBV7-2|NA
CASSSRTESSGNTIYF
TGTGCCAGCAGCTCAAGGACAGAGAGTTCTGGAAACACCATATATTTT
>TRBJ2-5|NA|TRBV27|NA
CASRIRGGGAETQYF
TGTGCCAGCAGGATTAGGGGAGGAGGAGCGGAGACCCAGTACTTC
>TRBJ2-3|NA|TRBV6-5|NA
CASGNRVGTDTQYF
TGTGCCAGCGGTAATCGGGTGGGCACAGATACGCAGTATTTT
>TRBJ2-2|NA|TRBV11-2|NA
CASSLSRIGELFF
TGTGCCAGCAGCTTATCGAGGATCGGGGAGCTGTTTTTT
>TRBJ2-7|TRBD1|TRBV5-4|NA
CASSLRTGGMDEQYF
TGTGCCAGCAGCCTAAGGACAGGGGGCATGGACGAGCAGTACTTC